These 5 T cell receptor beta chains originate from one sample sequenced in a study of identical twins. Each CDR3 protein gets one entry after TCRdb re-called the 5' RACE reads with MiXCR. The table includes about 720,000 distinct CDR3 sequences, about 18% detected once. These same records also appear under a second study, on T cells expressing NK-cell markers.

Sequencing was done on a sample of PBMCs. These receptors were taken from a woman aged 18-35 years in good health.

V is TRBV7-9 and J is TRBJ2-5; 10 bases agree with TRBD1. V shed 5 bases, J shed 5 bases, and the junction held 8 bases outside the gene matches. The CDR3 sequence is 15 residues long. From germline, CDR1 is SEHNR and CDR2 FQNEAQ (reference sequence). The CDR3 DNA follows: TGTGCCAGCAGCGCCGGACAGGGGGGTCGGGAGACCCAGTACTTC. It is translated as CASSAGQGGRETQYF.

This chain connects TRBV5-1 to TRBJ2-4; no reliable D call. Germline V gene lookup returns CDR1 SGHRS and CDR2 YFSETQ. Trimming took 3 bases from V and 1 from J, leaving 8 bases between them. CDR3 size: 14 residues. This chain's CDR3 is CASSSGAAKNIQYF. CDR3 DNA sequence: TGCGCCAGCAGCTCGGGTGCCGCCAAAAACATTCAGTACTTC. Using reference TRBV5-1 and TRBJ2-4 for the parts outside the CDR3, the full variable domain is KAGVTQTPRYLIKTRGQQVTLSCSPISGHRSVSWYQQTPGQGLQFLFEYFSETQRNKGNFPGRFSGRQFSNSRSEMNVSTLELGDSALYLCASSSGAAKNIQYFGAGTRLSVL.

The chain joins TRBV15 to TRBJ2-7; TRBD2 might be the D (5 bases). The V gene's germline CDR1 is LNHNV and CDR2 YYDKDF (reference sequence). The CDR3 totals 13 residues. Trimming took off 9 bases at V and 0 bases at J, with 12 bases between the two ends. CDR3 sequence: CATTRAYSYEQYF. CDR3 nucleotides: TGTGCCACTACGCGGGCGTACTCCTACGAGCAGTACTTC.

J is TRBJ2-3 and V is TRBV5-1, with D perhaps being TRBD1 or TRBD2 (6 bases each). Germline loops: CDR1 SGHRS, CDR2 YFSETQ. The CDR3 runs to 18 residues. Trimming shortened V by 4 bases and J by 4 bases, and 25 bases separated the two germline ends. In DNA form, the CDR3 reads TGCGCCAGCAGCCATTTTTGGGGGGCTGGCTCCCCCGCAGATACGCAGTATTTT. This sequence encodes CASSHFWGAGSPADTQYF.

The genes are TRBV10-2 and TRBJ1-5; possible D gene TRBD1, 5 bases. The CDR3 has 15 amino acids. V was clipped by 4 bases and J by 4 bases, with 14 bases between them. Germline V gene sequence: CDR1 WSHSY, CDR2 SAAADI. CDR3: CASSVFRQLNQPQHF. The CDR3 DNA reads TGCGCCAGCAGTGTTTTCAGACAGCTTAATCAGCCCCAGCATTTT.